This TCR beta chain is from a study of Graves' ophthalmopathy and Graves' hyperthyroidism. Study-wide findings and caveats: Ophthalmopathy progression was predicted by the model at less than 71% sensitivity and approximately 72% specificity.

For donors with ophthalmopathy, the disease showed moderate-to-severe activity, reached CAS ≥3 and NOSPECS ≥4, and had lasted under 3 months. This clonotype has ten or more counts. No antigen is known for it. The V gene's germline CDR1 is MNHEY and CDR2 SVGAGI. V was clipped by 5 bases and J by 5 bases, with 18 bases between them. The CDR3 consists of 16 residues. Investigators amplified TCR beta CDR3 regions from RNA transcripts. Following a first-round RT-PCR that used HTBI primers, a second-round multiplex PCR was carried out. In TCRdb, the multiplex PCR reads were re-called with MiXCR into one record per CDR3 protein. The data contain 150,000 to 200,000 distinct CDR3 sequences, about two fifths of them singletons.

The receptor was derived from a man aged 25 to 40 with Graves' ophthalmopathy. The V call is TRBV6-5, the J call TRBJ2-2, with D possibly matching TRBD2 (6 bases). Material for sequencing was peripheral blood. The CDR3 bases are TGTGCCAGCAGTCCGGGGGAGACGGAGACAACCGGGGAGCTGTTTTTT. Residues: CASSPGETETTGELFF.